A selection of T cell receptor beta chains follows, all from one sample in a study of blood T cell repertoires in COVID-19. Only in-frame clones appear in the TCRdb table, and some are missing; sequencing was by immunoSEQ multiplex PCR. The sample yields 65,000 to 70,000 clones, about nine tenths seen once. The sequencing input was peripheral blood. The receptors shown here come from a man in his forties or fifties with active COVID-19. Both conserved end residues are part of each CDR3. Fields, in order: CDR3 protein, CDR3 DNA, clone size, V gene, D gene, J gene. The D gene is left open where the match is weak. Only some rows state a clone size, as once, few, many or a class for expanded clones.

CASRRQGAEAFF TGCGCCAGCAGGAGGCAGGGTGCTGAAGCTTTCTTT NA TRBV10-2 NA TRBJ1-1
CAISESAGTGTDTQYF TGTGCCATCAGTGAGTCTGCGGGGACGGGCACAGATACGCAGTATTTT NA TRBV10-3 NA TRBJ2-3
CASRTTPGDTGELFF TGTGCCAGCAGAACCACCCCAGGGGACACCGGGGAGCTGTTTTTT NA TRBV6-5 NA TRBJ2-2
CASSLRGTGNTIYF TGTGCCAGCAGTCTAAGGGGTACTGGAAACACCATATATTTT NA TRBV5-6 NA TRBJ1-3
CASSLGLLNYGYTF TGCGCCAGCAGCTTGGGGCTTCTTAACTATGGCTACACCTTC few TRBV5-1 NA TRBJ1-2
CASSVSDTAADTQYF TGTGCCAGCAGCGTCTCCGACACAGCGGCAGATACGCAGTATTTT NA TRBV9 NA TRBJ2-3
CASSRSGLAGGSTTGANVLTF TGTGCCAGCAGCCGGTCGGGACTAGCGGGAGGGAGCACAACTGGGGCCAACGTCCTGACTTTC NA TRBV3-1/TRBV3-2 TRBD2 TRBJ2-6
CATSDPLEEYEQYF TGTGCCACCAGTGATCCGTTAGAGGAATACGAGCAGTACTTC NA TRBV24-1 NA TRBJ2-7
CASSPPLSGSGNEQFF TGTGCCAGCTCACCACCGCTGAGCGGGAGCGGGAATGAGCAGTTCTTC NA TRBV18 TRBD2 TRBJ2-1
CASSLGTEFYEQYF TGTGCCAGCAGCCTAGGGACAGAATTCTACGAGCAGTACTTC NA TRBV6-5 TRBD1 TRBJ2-7
CASSQDGWDRNTEAFF TGCGCCAGCAGCCAAGATGGGTGGGACAGGAACACTGAAGCTTTCTTT NA TRBV4-3 TRBD1 TRBJ1-1
CASSGLGGDYYGYTF TGTGCCAGCAGCGGTCTTGGGGGGGACTACTATGGCTACACCTTC NA TRBV7-8 NA TRBJ1-2
CASSLDRANSPLHF TGTGCCAGCAGCTTAGACAGGGCTAATTCACCCCTCCACTTT NA TRBV5-4 TRBD1 TRBJ1-6
CASNAFRAYEQYF TGTGCCAGCAACGCCTTCAGGGCCTACGAGCAGTACTTC NA TRBV28 NA TRBJ2-7
CASSQSSTTNEKLFF TGTGCCAGCAGCCAATCGAGTACAACTAATGAAAAACTGTTTTTT NA TRBV4-2 NA TRBJ1-4
CASKLGVKGDEQYF TGCGCCAGCAAACTCGGGGTGAAGGGGGACGAGCAGTACTTC NA TRBV10-2 NA TRBJ2-7
CASRQYTGSNEKLFF TGTGCCAGCAGGCAATACACAGGATCTAATGAAAAACTGTTTTTT NA TRBV27 NA TRBJ1-4
CASSFGGGYTF TGTGCCAGCAGTTTCGGCGGTGGCTACACCTTC NA TRBV12-3/TRBV12-4 NA TRBJ1-2
CAISESPGQGSTDTQYF TGTGCCATCAGTGAGTCACCGGGACAGGGGAGCACAGATACGCAGTATTTT NA TRBV10-3 TRBD1 TRBJ2-3
CASSLDQPQHF TGTGCCAGCAGTCTCGATCAGCCCCAGCATTTT once TRBV2 NA TRBJ1-5
CASSLGPSGNTIYF TGCGCCAGCAGCTTGGGGCCCTCTGGAAACACCATATATTTT NA TRBV5-1 NA TRBJ1-3
CASSETRPVGQPQHF TGTGCCAGCAGTGAAACTAGGCCCGTCGGTCAGCCCCAGCATTTT NA TRBV2 NA TRBJ1-5
CASSLLRGRSGTEAFF TGTGCCAGCAGCTTATTGCGGGGTAGAAGTGGCACTGAAGCTTTCTTT NA TRBV11-2 NA TRBJ1-1
CASSPGGVASTDTQYF TGTGCCAGCAGTCCAGGGGGAGTTGCCAGCACAGATACGCAGTATTTT NA TRBV28 TRBD1 TRBJ2-3
CASSLRTGGDYGYTF TGTGCCAGCAGCTTAAGGACAGGGGGTGACTATGGCTACACCTTC NA TRBV11-3 TRBD1 TRBJ1-2
CASSTGSAEAFF TGTGCCAGCAGTACAGGGTCCGCTGAAGCTTTCTTT once TRBV27 NA TRBJ1-1
CASSLLSGGNTEAFF TGTGCCAGCAGCTTACTCTCAGGGGGGAACACTGAAGCTTTCTTT NA TRBV7-2 TRBD1 TRBJ1-1
CASSQPGGTGELFF TGCGCCAGCAGCCAACCAGGGGGAACCGGGGAGCTGTTTTTT NA TRBV4-1 TRBD1 TRBJ2-2
CASSLLAGAIAQYF TGTGCCAGCAGTTTACTAGCGGGAGCCATTGCGCAGTATTTT NA TRBV28 TRBD2 TRBJ2-3
CASRSKPTGRNTGELFF TGTGCCAGCAGATCCAAACCGACAGGGAGGAACACCGGGGAGCTGTTTTTT NA TRBV11-2 TRBD1 TRBJ2-2
CASSEGATNEKLFF TGTGCCAGCAGCGAGGGGGCGACTAATGAAAAACTGTTTTTT NA TRBV5-4 TRBD1 TRBJ1-4
CASSLAGGPGDTQYF TGTGCCAGCAGTTTAGCGGGAGGGCCCGGAGATACGCAGTATTTT NA TRBV6-2/TRBV6-3 TRBD2 TRBJ2-3
CASSPLGQGSYGYTF TGTGCCAGCAGCCCCCTGGGACAGGGTAGCTATGGCTACACCTTC NA TRBV9 TRBD1 TRBJ1-2
CATSDFSTAQETQYF TGTGCCACCAGTGATTTTTCGACAGCGCAAGAGACCCAGTACTTC NA TRBV24-1 NA TRBJ2-5
CASSPAGWNNEKLFF TGTGCCAGCAGCCCAGCGGGGTGGAATAATGAAAAACTGTTTTTT NA TRBV9 NA TRBJ1-4
CASSQMVGGTEAFF TGTGCCAGCAGCCAAATGGTAGGGGGCACTGAAGCTTTCTTT NA TRBV3-1/TRBV3-2 NA TRBJ1-1
CASSKRTPGGLEKNEQFF TGTGCCAGCAGCAAGCGAACGCCCGGCGGGCTTGAGAAGAATGAGCAGTTCTTC NA TRBV7-9 NA TRBJ2-1
CASSPDSYEQYF TGCGCCAGCAGTCCTGACAGCTACGAGCAGTACTTC NA TRBV10-2 NA TRBJ2-7
CASSEAPKFDRSIAAQYF TGTGCCAGCAGTGAAGCGCCGAAGTTCGACAGATCCATCGCGGCCCAGTACTTC NA TRBV6-1 NA TRBJ2-5
CASSYSRAESSYNEQFF TGTGCCAGCAGTTACTCGAGGGCTGAGAGCTCCTACAATGAGCAGTTCTTC NA TRBV6-2/TRBV6-3 NA TRBJ2-1
CATSRGVQNGNTEAFF TGTGCCACCAGCAGAGGCGTCCAAAACGGTAACACTGAAGCTTTCTTT NA TRBV15 NA TRBJ1-1